A single sample gave rise to the 18 T cell receptor beta chains below, sequenced in a study of Ad26.COV2.S vaccination and SARS-CoV-2 variants. The table came from immunoSEQ multiplex PCR; TCRdb's copy has only in-frame clones and leaves some out. The sample consists of 300,000 to 400,000 clones, around 90% of them appearing once. The treatment was: 15 to 20 received Ad26.COV2.S at low or high dose, single or two shots; roughly five received placebo; per-sample allocation not given. After the first vaccine or placebo injection, samples were drawn on day 63. The sequencing here drew on peripheral blood, taken in a trial of Ad26.COV2.S vaccine versus placebo. The receptors stem from a person aged 18-65 years who received the Ad26.COV2.S COVID-19 vaccine or a placebo.

The chain joins TRBV5-4 to TRBJ2-7; D remains ambiguous. Per the germline V gene, CDR1 is SGHNT and CDR2 is YYREEE (reference sequence). Trimming cost V 0 bases and J 5 bases, with 9 bases left between them. This CDR3 has 13 residues. CDR3 nucleotides: TGTGCCAGCAGCTTGGACTATTGGAACGAGCAGTACTTC. It yields the protein CASSLDYWNEQYF.

This chain links TRBV7-7 with TRBJ2-1, with 9 bases matching TRBD2. The CDR3 covers 14 residues. From germline, CDR1 is SSHAT and CDR2 FNYEAQ (reference sequence). V lost 1 base, J lost 10 bases, and 5 bases stayed unmatched. The CDR3 region has the DNA TGTGCCAGCAGCTTAGGTCCCCTAGCGGGAGAGCAGTTCTTC. This gives the protein CASSLGPLAGEQFF.

This sequence joins TRBV7-9 and TRBJ1-6; no clear D. Between the trimmed V and J ends, which lost 2 bases and 7 bases, there was a span of 6 bases. Germline CDR1 reads SEHNR; CDR2 reads FQNEAQ (reference sequence). The CDR3 has 13 amino acids. CDR3 in amino acids: CASSLNSNSPLHF. In DNA form, the CDR3 reads TGTGCCAGCAGCTTAAACAGCAATTCACCCCTCCACTTT.

This sequence joins TRBV11-2 and TRBJ2-7; D is unresolved. CDR3 size: 15 residues. CDR1 is SGHAT, CDR2 FQNNGV, per germline. Between the trimmed V and J ends, which lost 7 bases and 5 bases, there was a span of 21 bases. CDR3 DNA: TGTGCCAGCACCACGAGTCTGGCTGATAATCACGAGCAGTACTTC. It is translated as CASTTSLADNHEQYF.

The chain carries TRBV4-3 and TRBJ1-2; a weak D match, TRBD1 (5 bases). Germline lookup yields CDR1 LGHNA and CDR2 YSLEER. The V and J ends lost 0 bases and 8 bases respectively, with 13 bases between them. CDR3 length: 14 residues. This CDR3 is CASSQDKGRGGYTF. For the CDR3, the DNA is TGCGCCAGCAGCCAAGATAAGGGACGGGGGGGCTACACCTTC.

V and J are TRBV29-1 and TRBJ2-1, with a possible D match to TRBD2 (6 bases). The CDR3 extends over 13 amino acids. Germline CDR1 and CDR2: SQVTM and ANQGSEA. Trimming left V 1 base short and J 8 bases short, with 12 bases between. The CDR3 region is CSVEGSGDYEQFF. The CDR3 DNA reads TGCAGCGTTGAAGGATCTGGGGACTATGAGCAGTTCTTC.

This clone was counted once. The genes are TRBV9 and TRBJ2-1; 7 positions match TRBD1. The CDR3 is 15 amino acids. V lost 4 bases and J lost 2; bases outside the gene matches: 6. Germline V gene data show CDR1 as SGDLS and CDR2 as YYNGEE. CDR3 nucleotide sequence: TGTGCCAGCAGCACTGGGACAGCGACCTACAATGAGCAGTTCTTC. Translated, it gives CASSTGTATYNEQFF.

This clone was picked up one time. Other nucleotide sequences from this sample produce the same CDR3. This CDR3 reads CASSEASGGLGELFF. In DNA form, the CDR3 reads TGTGCCAGCAGTGAAGCTTCGGGGGGGCTCGGGGAGCTGTTTTTT. J is TRBJ2-2 and V is TRBV2; the match to TRBD2 covers 8 bases. Trimming cost V 0 bases and J 7 bases; bases outside gene matches: 4. There are 15 residues in the CDR3. Germline lookup yields CDR1 SNHLY and CDR2 FYNNEI. Based on the CDR3 plus reference TRBV2 and TRBJ2-2, the full variable domain is EPEVTQTPSHQVTQMGQEVILRCVPISNHLYFYWYRQILGQKVEFLVSFYNNEISEKSEIFDDQFSVERPDGSNFTLKIRSTKLEDSAMYFCASSEASGGLGELFFGEGSRLTVL.

Only a few counts were recorded for this clone. V gene TRBV7-9 combines with J gene TRBJ2-7; 7 bases are a match to TRBD1. The V gene's germline CDR1 is SEHNR and CDR2 FQNEAQ (reference sequence). CDR3 length: 17 residues. Germline trimming cut 2 bases from V and 2 bases from J; bases unmatched to any gene: 12. Written as DNA, the CDR3 is TGTGCCAGCAGCTTAATTACCGCCCGGGACAGCCCCTACGAGCAGTACTTC. Translation: CASSLITARDSPYEQYF.

The rearrangement links TRBV18 to TRBJ1-1; D is ambiguous. Germline assignment: CDR1 KGHSH and CDR2 LQKENI. This CDR3 contains 14 residues. The V end was cut by 3 bases, the J end by 1 base, with 9 bases between. The CDR3 DNA is TGTGCCAGCTCACCCCAACGGGGGAACACTGAAGCTTTCTTT. Its protein product is CASSPQRGNTEAFF.

V is TRBV11-2 and J is TRBJ2-7, with a possible D match to TRBD2 (5 bases). The CDR3 has 15 amino acids. Trimming cost V 4 bases and J 4 bases, with 17 bases left between them. Germline values: CDR1 SGHAT, CDR2 FQNNGV. CDR3 sequence reads: CASSWDSSALYEQYF. DNA for the CDR3: TGTGCCAGCAGCTGGGATAGTAGCGCCCTGTACGAGCAGTACTTC.

V and J are TRBV6-1 and TRBJ1-6, with D uncertain. The CDR3 spans 14 residues. CDR1 and CDR2 from the germline V gene are MNHNS and SASEGT. With 2 bases removed from V and 7 bases from J, the gap between germline ends came to 9 bases. CDR3 protein: CASSETGSNSPLHF. The CDR3 DNA follows: TGTGCCAGCAGTGAAACTGGGAGCAATTCACCCCTCCACTTT.

The genes are TRBV3-1 (or the pseudogene TRBV3-2) and TRBJ2-3, with 8 bases matching TRBD2. The V segment lost 4 bases and the J segment 2 bases; nucleotides outside the gene matches: 11. Germline assignment: CDR1 LGHDT and CDR2 YNNKEL (reference sequence). CDR3 length: 17 residues. The CDR3 bases are TGTGCCAGCAGCCCCGCCCTTGGTAGCGGGGACACAGATACGCAGTATTTT. Translating it yields CASSPALGSGDTDTQYF.

V is TRBV12-3 or TRBV12-4 and J is TRBJ1-3; D perhaps matches TRBD1 (6 bases). This CDR3 has 13 residues. Trimming shortened V by 3 bases and J by 7 bases, and 10 bases separated the two germline ends. As DNA, the CDR3 is TGTGCCAGCAGTTTTTCAGGGGACAACACCATATATTTT. This translates into CASSFSGDNTIYF.

About this clone itself: This specimen includes other DNA sequences encoding the same CDR3. The V call is TRBV9, the J call TRBJ1-1; no firm D call. The germline V and J ends were trimmed by 0 bases and 2 bases, with 8 bases remaining between them. CDR1 is SGDLS, CDR2 YYNGEE, per germline. CDR3 length: 14 residues. The CDR3 DNA reads as TGTGCCAGCAGCGTAGTGGGCGGCAACACTGAAGCTTTCTTT. Encoded protein: CASSVVGGNTEAFF.

The rearrangement uses TRBV5-1 and TRBJ2-7, with a tentative D call TRBD2 (5 bases). V gave up 4 bases and J gave up 2 bases, with 10 bases separating them. The CDR3 runs to 13 residues. The germline CDR1 and CDR2 sequences are SGHRS and YFSETQ. CDR3 DNA sequence: TGCGCCAGCAGCGTAACCGGGGCCTACGAGCAGTACTTC. It yields the protein CASSVTGAYEQYF.

The J gene is TRBJ1-2, the V gene TRBV6-2 or TRBV6-3; no definite D call. Between the trimmed V and J ends, which lost 2 bases and 8 bases, there was a span of 21 bases. There are 16 residues in the CDR3. CDR1 is MNHEY and CDR2 is SVGEGT in the germline V gene. CDR3 coding DNA: TGTGCCAGCAGTTACGTGGGTACGGGGAGTCGCGGGGGCTACACCTTC. Encoded protein: CASSYVGTGSRGGYTF.

This clone appeared a single time. The chain couples TRBV7-3 to TRBJ2-2, with unresolved D. CDR1 and CDR2 (germline): SGHTA, FQGTGA. The ends were cut back, 1 base at V and 0 bases at J, with 6 bases in the middle. This CDR3 has 15 residues. In nucleotides, the CDR3 is TGTGCCAGCAGCTTAAATCACACGAACACCGGGGAGCTGTTTTTT. It codes for CASSLNHTNTGELFF.